One sample yielded the 29 T cell receptor beta chains listed below, sequenced in a study of blood T cell repertoires in COVID-19. Assay used: immunoSEQ multiplex PCR; TCRdb lists only in-frame clones, some missing. The sample has about 130,000 clones, around 73% seen once; the top ten hold approximately 9.9%. The sample consisted of peripheral blood. Receptor source: a man aged 55 to 70 who had recovered from COVID-19.

Turning to this clone: The sample carries other DNA sequences with the same CDR3. The V and J genes are TRBV6-1 and TRBJ2-7; D is perhaps TRBD2 (6 bases). V lost 3 bases and J lost 4, with 7 bases in between. The CDR3 loop spans 12 amino acids. The germline V gene encodes CDR1 MNHNS and CDR2 SASEGT. CDR3 loop: CASSEGGYEQYF. In DNA, the CDR3 is TGTGCCAGCAGTGAGGGGGGATACGAGCAGTACTTC.

The V gene is TRBV6-2 or TRBV6-3, the J gene TRBJ1-1, with D possibly TRBD1 on 6 matching bases. The germline gives CDR1 MNHEY, CDR2 SVGEGT. V was trimmed by 2 bases and J by 7 bases, leaving 11 bases between them. The CDR3 totals 13 residues. CDR3 nucleotide sequence: TGTGCCAGCAGTTACCACCGGGACATTGAAGCTTTCTTT. This codes for CASSYHRDIEAFF.

The V and J genes are TRBV27 and TRBJ2-5, with D possibly being TRBD2 (6 bases). Trimming took 5 bases from V and 4 from J, leaving 17 bases between them. Germline loops: CDR1 MNHEY, CDR2 SMNVEV (reference sequence). The CDR3 loop spans 15 amino acids. The CDR3 here is CASSPRTLEGETQYF. CDR3 in DNA: TGTGCCAGCAGTCCCCGGACATTGGAGGGAGAGACCCAGTACTTC.

The gene calls are TRBV19 and TRBJ1-5, with TRBD1 matching over 10 bases. The CDR3 is 16 amino acids. The V segment lost 5 bases and the J segment 2 bases; nucleotides outside the gene matches: 6. The germline V gene encodes CDR1 LNHDA and CDR2 SQIVND (reference sequence). CDR3 in amino acids: CASSPGTGAGNQPQHF. CDR3 in DNA: TGTGCCAGTAGTCCCGGGACAGGGGCGGGCAATCAGCCCCAGCATTTT.

J is TRBJ2-2 and V is TRBV4-1; a possible D gene is TRBD1 (6 bases). The V end lost 4 bases, the J end lost 1 base, and 16 bases lay between the germline ends. CDR3 length: 17 amino acids. Germline assignment: CDR1 MGHRA and CDR2 YSYEKL. CDR3 in amino acids: CASSPYSTGKNTGELFF. CDR3 nucleotide sequence: TGCGCCAGCAGCCCTTATTCTACAGGGAAGAACACCGGGGAGCTGTTTTTT.

This clone has only a few counts. The chain is built from TRBV19 and TRBJ1-1; 11 bases line up with TRBD1. The CDR3 has 14 residues. CDR1 and CDR2 (germline): LNHDA, SQIVND (reference sequence). Trimming cost V 7 bases and J 6 bases; bases outside gene matches: 7. DNA of the CDR3: TGTGCCAGTAAAAGGGACAGGGGGTTTCCTGAAGCTTTCTTT. Translated: CASKRDRGFPEAFF.

This chain links TRBV3-1 (or the pseudogene TRBV3-2) with TRBJ1-5; D is perhaps TRBD1 (5 bases). CDR1 and CDR2 from the germline V gene are LGHDT and YNNKEL (reference sequence). The CDR3 spans 14 residues. The V end was cut by 5 bases, the J end by 2 bases, with 10 bases between. The CDR3 here is CASSFGQGNQPQHF. CDR3 in DNA: TGTGCCAGCAGCTTCGGACAAGGCAATCAGCCCCAGCATTTT.

The chain couples TRBV27 to TRBJ2-5, with D tentatively TRBD1 (5 bases). Germline values: CDR1 MNHEY, CDR2 SMNVEV (reference sequence). Trimming stripped 4 bases from V and 5 bases from J, with 14 bases between. The CDR3 is 14 residues long. The CDR3 sequence is CASSSDSLWETQYF. DNA of the CDR3: TGTGCCAGCAGTTCTGACAGCCTTTGGGAGACCCAGTACTTC.

J is TRBJ1-1 and V is TRBV5-1; D is perhaps TRBD1 (5 bases). Trimming stripped 4 bases from V and 3 bases from J, with 10 bases between. The CDR3 contains 13 residues. Looked up from germline, CDR1 is SGHRS and CDR2 is YFSETQ. CDR3 sequence: CASSQGVDTEAFF. The CDR3 DNA sequence: TGCGCCAGCAGCCAAGGGGTGGACACTGAAGCTTTCTTT.

The chain has TRBV30 and TRBJ2-1, with 10 bases lining up with TRBD1. CDR1 and CDR2 (germline): GTSNPN, SVGIG (reference sequence). CDR3 length: 17 amino acids. Trimming cost V 1 base and J 8 bases; bases outside gene matches: 14. CDR3 bases: TGTGCCTGGAGTGCCCGGACCGGGACAGGGGCGAAGGATGAGCAGTTCTTC. Its translation is CAWSARTGTGAKDEQFF.

This clone has only a few counts. The chain uses TRBV6-1 and TRBJ2-2; TRBD1 might be the D (5 bases). Trimming stripped 3 bases from V and 1 base from J, with 15 bases between. CDR3 length equals 17 residues. Germline lookup yields CDR1 MNHNS and CDR2 SASEGT. The CDR3 loop reads CASSEDKRTMNTGELFF. The CDR3 coding sequence is TGTGCCAGCAGTGAGGACAAGCGCACAATGAACACCGGGGAGCTGTTTTTT.

This clone was picked up a small number of times. The chain's CDR3 is CASSTGVLLKGFF. The CDR3 DNA follows: TGTGCCAGCAGCACAGGGGTCCTGCTAAAGGGTTTCTTT. J is TRBJ1-1 and V is TRBV11-2, with 7 bases aligning to TRBD1. The junction had 13 bases not matched to a gene; V was cut back by 5 bases and J by 13 bases. CDR3 size: 13 residues. Per germline, CDR1 SGHAT and CDR2 FQNNGV.

The genes are TRBV28 and TRBJ1-5; D not certain. This CDR3 has 15 amino acids. Germline V gives CDR1 MDHEN, CDR2 SYDVKM. The germline V and J ends were trimmed by 1 base and 0 bases, with 7 bases remaining between them. CDR3 DNA sequence: TGTGCCAGCAGTTTATCGGGTTATAGCAATCAGCCCCAGCATTTT. It yields the protein CASSLSGYSNQPQHF.

The chain uses TRBV4-1 and TRBJ2-3; no clear D gene. Germline values: CDR1 MGHRA, CDR2 YSYEKL. The CDR3 consists of 16 residues. V was trimmed by 0 bases and J by 2 bases, leaving 12 bases between them. CDR3 region: CASSQDYGRFTDTQYF. The CDR3 region has the DNA TGCGCCAGCAGCCAAGATTATGGTAGATTCACAGATACGCAGTATTTT.

The chain's CDR3 is CASSHSTGSNSGNTIYF. CDR3 bases: TGTGCCAGCAGTCACTCGACAGGGTCCAACTCTGGAAACACCATATATTTT. The rearrangement links TRBV28 to TRBJ1-3; TRBD1 agrees at 7 bases. Per the germline V gene, CDR1 is MDHEN and CDR2 is SYDVKM. J gave up 0 bases and V 5 bases, and 10 bases lay outside the gene matches. The CDR3 loop spans 17 amino acids.

The chain uses TRBV11-2 and TRBJ2-5, with TRBD1 matching 7 bases. CDR3 size: 16 residues. The V and J ends lost 5 bases and 5 bases, in that order; junction bases with no gene match: 14. The germline CDR1 and CDR2 sequences are SGHAT and FQNNGV. As DNA, the CDR3 is TGTGCCAGCAGCCTCATTCCGGGACAGATAAGGGAGACCCAGTACTTC. This encodes CASSLIPGQIRETQYF.

This clone has a handful of counts. The chain links TRBV7-3 to TRBJ1-1, with unresolved D. Trimming shortened V by 2 bases and J by 4 bases, and 11 bases separated the two germline ends. Germline loops: CDR1 SGHTA, CDR2 FQGTGA. This CDR3 has 14 amino acids. Here the CDR3 reads CASSLEPRSTEAFF. The CDR3 DNA reads TGTGCCAGCAGCTTAGAACCGCGGTCCACTGAAGCTTTCTTT. The full variable domain, its missing parts supplied by reference TRBV7-3 and TRBJ1-1, is GAGVSQTPSNKVTEKGKYVELRCDPISGHTALYWYRQSLGQGPEFLIYFQGTGAADDSGLPNDRFFAVRPEGSVSTLKIQRTERGDSAVYLCASSLEPRSTEAFFGQGTRLTVV.

The chain employs TRBV4-2 and TRBJ2-1; a weak D match, TRBD1 (7 bases). Germline V gene data show CDR1 as LGHNA and CDR2 as YNFKEQ. V lost 5 bases to trimming and J lost 3 bases, with 17 bases between them. CDR3 size: 16 residues. In nucleotides, the CDR3 is TGTGCCAGCAGCACCCAGGGGGGAAAAGGCTACAATGAGCAGTTCTTC. This translates into CASSTQGGKGYNEQFF.

The table lists this clone with a count of one. The chain employs TRBV19 and TRBJ2-6, with D uncertain. The V end was cut by 7 bases, the J end by 4 bases, with 11 bases between. Germline CDR1 is LNHDA and CDR2 is SQIVND (reference sequence). CDR3 length equals 14 residues. The CDR3 reads CASISQTGANVLTF. CDR3 bases: TGTGCCAGTATCTCACAAACCGGGGCCAACGTCCTGACTTTC. The whole variable domain, filled in from reference TRBV19 and TRBJ2-6, reads DGGITQSPKYLFRKEGQNVTLSCEQNLNHDAMYWYRQDPGQGLRLIYYSQIVNDFQKGDIAEGYSVSREKKESFPLTVTSAQKNPTAFYLCASISQTGANVLTFGAGSRLTVL.

The genes are TRBV2 and TRBJ1-2; D is unclear. Trimming removed 4 bases from V and 2 bases from J, with 8 bases in between. The CDR3 length is 13 residues. Germline lookup yields CDR1 SNHLY and CDR2 FYNNEI. For the CDR3, the DNA is TGTGCCAGCAGTGGGGAGAACAACTATGGCTACACCTTC. Its protein is CASSGENNYGYTF.

This clone was found many times. V and J are TRBV5-1 and TRBJ1-2; 8 nucleotides match TRBD1. CDR3 size: 14 residues. V lost 4 bases, J lost 4 bases, and 6 bases stayed unmatched. Germline CDR1 is SGHRS and CDR2 is YFSETQ. The CDR3 protein is CASSEPGGGYGYTF. DNA of the CDR3: TGCGCCAGCAGCGAACCAGGGGGCGGCTATGGCTACACCTTC. The complete variable domain, with remaining parts taken from reference TRBV5-1 and TRBJ1-2, reads KAGVTQTPRYLIKTRGQQVTLSCSPISGHRSVSWYQQTPGQGLQFLFEYFSETQRNKGNFPGRFSGRQFSNSRSEMNVSTLELGDSALYLCASSEPGGGYGYTFGSGTRLTVV.

The V and J genes are TRBV6-5 and TRBJ1-2; 9 bases are shared with TRBD1. The CDR3 runs to 16 residues. The V gene's germline CDR1 is MNHEY and CDR2 SVGAGI. Losses at the gene ends were 4 bases for V and 4 bases for J; bases not matched to a gene: 10. This CDR3 reads CASSFLPGQGSYGYTF. The CDR3 DNA reads as TGTGCCAGCAGTTTTCTTCCGGGACAGGGATCCTATGGCTACACCTTC.

V usage is TRBV15 and J usage is TRBJ2-6; the match to TRBD1 covers 7 bases. Germline V gene data show CDR1 as LNHNV and CDR2 as YYDKDF (reference sequence). Trimming removed 3 bases from V and 0 bases from J; junction bases left unmatched: 5. This CDR3 is built from 17 residues. This CDR3 reads CATSSPGQYSGANVLTF. The CDR3 DNA reads TGTGCCACCAGCAGCCCGGGACAGTACTCTGGGGCCAACGTCCTGACTTTC.

V usage is TRBV12-3 or TRBV12-4 and J usage is TRBJ1-1; D may be TRBD1 (6 bases). V was trimmed by 6 bases and J by 2 bases, leaving 10 bases between them. This CDR3 is 13 amino acids long. The CDR3 DNA reads as TGTGCCAGCAGCGGGGGGCGAAACACTGAAGCTTTCTTT. This sequence encodes CASSGGRNTEAFF.

This chain joins TRBV5-1 and TRBJ2-1, with 9 nucleotides matching TRBD2. Unmatched junction bases numbered 4, after V lost 1 base and J lost 5 bases. Germline assignment: CDR1 SGHRS and CDR2 YFSETQ. The length of the CDR3 is 15 residues. CDR3 in DNA: TGCGCCAGCAGCTTGTTTAGCGGGGGACACAATGAGCAGTTCTTC. Its protein is CASSLFSGGHNEQFF.

V gene TRBV19 combines with J gene TRBJ2-3; D is unclear. This CDR3 is 13 amino acids long. Trimming stripped 5 bases from V and 0 bases from J, with 6 bases between. Germline V gene lookup returns CDR1 LNHDA and CDR2 SQIVND (reference sequence). CDR3 sequence: CASSVLSTDTQYF. CDR3 DNA: TGTGCCAGTAGTGTCCTAAGCACAGATACGCAGTATTTT.

This chain uses TRBV9 with TRBJ2-1, with 7 bases lining up with TRBD1. J lost 4 bases, V lost 3 bases, and 7 bases had no gene match. The CDR3 contains 15 residues. Germline values: CDR1 SGDLS, CDR2 YYNGEE. The CDR3, as DNA: TGTGCCAGCAGCGCCCCGACAGGGAGATACAATGAGCAGTTCTTC. It encodes CASSAPTGRYNEQFF.

This sequence joins TRBV10-3 and TRBJ1-3, with TRBD1 matching over 8 bases. Germline V gene data show CDR1 as ENHRY and CDR2 as SYGVKD. The CDR3 length is 15 residues. Germline trimming cut 6 bases from V and 1 base from J; bases unmatched to any gene: 5. CDR3 nucleotide sequence: TGTGCCATCAGCCCGGGACAGGATTCTGGAAACACCATATATTTT. Translation: CAISPGQDSGNTIYF.

The chain carries TRBV28 and TRBJ1-2, with a weak D call TRBD1 (5 bases). Germline V gene lookup returns CDR1 MDHEN and CDR2 SYDVKM. CDR3 size: 16 residues. V was clipped by 2 bases and J by 0 bases, with 13 bases between them. The CDR3 spells CASSLDSPATNYGYTF. DNA for the CDR3: TGTGCCAGCAGTTTAGACAGCCCCGCGACTAACTATGGCTACACCTTC.